A selection of T cell receptor beta chains follows, all from one sample in a study of CD8+ T cells in alopecia areata. Assay used: immunoSEQ multiplex PCR; TCRdb lists only in-frame clones, some missing. Among over 150,000 clones listed, about 60% were seen once. The specimen was CD4+ T cells sorted from blood, collected at week 0. The receptors stem from a human donor with alopecia areata. Both conserved end residues are part of each CDR3. The D gene is left open where the match is weak. Only part of the rows carry a size: once, few, many, or a class if the clone is expanded.

v_gene,j_gene,abundance,d_gene,CDR3aa,CDR3nt
TRBV5-1,TRBJ1-1,NA,NA,CASSLAGQVGAFF,TGCGCCAGCAGCTTGGCCGGGCAGGTCGGAGCTTTCTTT
TRBV29-1,TRBJ2-1,NA,NA,CSVEWGQKQFF,TGCAGCGTTGAATGGGGGCAAAAGCAGTTCTTC
TRBV29-1,TRBJ1-1,few,NA,CSVQRVMNTEAFF,TGCAGCGTTCAGCGGGTAATGAACACTGAAGCTTTCTTT
TRBV5-1,TRBJ1-2,NA,NA,CASRQGSDAYYGYTF,TGCGCCAGCCGCCAGGGGAGTGATGCCTACTATGGCTACACCTTC
TRBV27,TRBJ1-2,NA,TRBD1,CASSLRQGDGYTF,TGTGCCAGCAGTCTAAGACAGGGCGATGGCTACACCTTC
TRBV5-1,TRBJ1-6,few,NA,CASSLTSREGSPLHF,TGCGCCAGCAGCTTGACCTCCAGGGAGGGTTCACCCCTCCACTTT
TRBV29-1,TRBJ2-5,NA,TRBD1,CSATPGGETQYF,TGCAGCGCAACCCCAGGGGGCGAGACCCAGTACTTC
TRBV5-6,TRBJ2-7,few,NA,CASSRADSRTPYEQYF,TGTGCCAGCAGCAGAGCGGACAGTCGGACACCCTACGAGCAGTACTTC
TRBV4-2,TRBJ1-5,NA,NA,CASSQEDQPQHF,TGTGCCAGCAGCCAAGAAGATCAGCCCCAGCATTTT
TRBV27,TRBJ1-6,few,NA,CASSLLRPIQNSPLHF,TGTGCCAGCAGTTTACTCCGGCCTATTCAGAATTCACCCCTCCACTTT
TRBV7-3,TRBJ2-1,NA,TRBD2,CASSPSGAGNEQFF,TGTGCCAGCAGCCCTAGCGGGGCCGGCAATGAGCAGTTCTTC
TRBV20-1,TRBJ1-2,few,NA,CSASPGYGYTF,TGCAGTGCTAGCCCCGGCTATGGCTACACCTTC
TRBV30,TRBJ1-4,NA,NA,CAWNQKTNEKLFF,TGTGCCTGGAATCAGAAAACTAATGAAAAACTGTTTTTT
TRBV29-1,TRBJ1-1,NA,NA,CSVEVRKNTEAFF,TGCAGCGTTGAGGTCCGCAAGAACACTGAAGCTTTCTTT
TRBV27,TRBJ1-2,NA,TRBD1,CASSPIGQGTAGYTF,TGTGCCAGCAGTCCCATTGGACAGGGAACGGCCGGCTACACCTTC
TRBV11-2,TRBJ2-3,NA,NA,CASSLGASSSTDTQYF,TGTGCCAGCAGCTTAGGAGCCAGTAGTAGCACAGATACGCAGTATTTT
TRBV5-1,TRBJ2-7,NA,NA,CASSLGGGTAYEQYF,TGCGCCAGCAGCCTAGGTGGGGGGACAGCCTACGAGCAGTACTTC
TRBV2,TRBJ1-2,NA,NA,CASRSLRDNLRNYGYTF,TGTGCCAGCAGAAGCCTCCGGGACAACTTACGGAACTATGGCTACACCTTC
TRBV2,TRBJ2-1,NA,TRBD2,CASSGPGGLKKFF,TGTGCCAGCAGTGGGCCGGGGGGGCTAAAGAAGTTCTTC
TRBV4-1,TRBJ1-6,NA,TRBD1,CASSHDRDRGDSPLHF,TGCGCCAGCAGCCACGACCGGGACAGGGGGGATTCACCCCTCCACTTT
TRBV5-1,TRBJ2-3,few,NA,CASSLADTQYF,TGCGCCAGCAGCTTGGCGGATACGCAGTATTTT
TRBV2,TRBJ1-2,NA,NA,CASSDLSTNNYGYTF,TGTGCCAGCAGTGACCTCTCAACAAATAACTATGGCTACACCTTC
TRBV4-1,TRBJ1-5,once,NA,CASSQLGQPQHF,TGCGCCAGCAGCCAACTAGGTCAGCCCCAGCATTTT
TRBV10-3,TRBJ1-6,NA,NA,CAISGGARVSYNSPLHF,TGTGCCATCAGTGGGGGAGCCAGGGTATCCTATAATTCACCCCTCCACTTT
TRBV29-1,TRBJ1-2,few,NA,CSVTHRANYGYTF,TGCAGCGTTACCCACAGGGCTAACTATGGCTACACCTTC
TRBV15,TRBJ1-6,NA,NA,CATSIPFGPLHF,TGTGCCACCAGCATCCCTTTCGGACCCCTCCACTTT
TRBV5-6,TRBJ2-7,NA,NA,CASSFPLTDYEQYF,TGTGCCAGCAGCTTTCCCCTGACAGACTACGAGCAGTACTTC
TRBV11-3,TRBJ2-5,NA,TRBD1,CASSPGQDQETQYF,TGTGCCAGCAGCCCAGGACAGGACCAAGAGACCCAGTACTTC
TRBV5-1,TRBJ1-2,NA,TRBD1,CASSGRQGSYGYTF,TGCGCCAGCAGCGGAAGACAGGGGAGCTATGGCTACACCTTC
TRBV25-1,TRBJ2-5,NA,NA,CASSEEGAGTTQYF,TGTGCCAGCAGTGAAGAAGGGGCAGGGACGACCCAGTACTTC
TRBV10-3,TRBJ2-7,NA,TRBD1,CAISDGTEYEQYF,TGTGCCATCAGTGATGGGACAGAGTACGAGCAGTACTTC
TRBV11-3,TRBJ2-3,few,NA,CASSLTTKTQYF,TGTGCCAGCAGCTTGACTACGAAGACGCAGTATTTT
TRBV5-1,TRBJ1-5,NA,NA,CASSLGPGEGNQPQHF,TGCGCCAGCAGCTTGGGCCCGGGGGAAGGCAATCAGCCCCAGCATTTT
TRBV15,TRBJ2-3,NA,TRBD2,CATSRPTSRDTQYF,TGTGCCACCAGCAGACCGACTAGCCGAGATACGCAGTATTTT
TRBV7-2,TRBJ1-6,NA,NA,CASRQGPTTISPLHF,TGTGCCAGCAGACAAGGCCCCACCACCATATCACCCCTCCACTTT
TRBV29-1,TRBJ2-1,NA,NA,CSVEDRRIEQFF,TGCAGCGTTGAAGACCGCAGGATTGAGCAGTTCTTC
TRBV5-4,TRBJ2-1,few,TRBD2,CASSPAGGRSYNEQFF,TGTGCCAGCAGCCCCGCGGGGGGCCGCTCCTACAATGAGCAGTTCTTC
TRBV7-9,TRBJ1-1,NA,NA,CASSQEARTNTEAFF,TGTGCCAGCAGCCAAGAGGCCAGGACGAACACTGAAGCTTTCTTT
TRBV7-9,TRBJ2-5,few,NA,CASSRTVETQYF,TGTGCCAGCAGCCGGACAGTCGAGACCCAGTACTTC
TRBV4-1,TRBJ1-1,NA,NA,CASSLLALVNTEAFF,TGCGCCAGCAGCCTGCTTGCGTTAGTGAACACTGAAGCTTTCTTT
TRBV5-1,TRBJ2-2,once,NA,CASRVTGELFF,TGCGCCAGCAGAGTAACCGGGGAGCTGTTTTTT
TRBV7-9,TRBJ2-3,few,NA,CASSNDRTQYF,TGTGCCAGCAGCAACGACAGGACGCAGTATTTT
TRBV2,TRBJ2-1,NA,NA,CASSEALGKDYNEQFF,TGTGCCAGCAGTGAAGCGCTAGGGAAGGACTACAATGAGCAGTTCTTC
TRBV4-1,TRBJ1-5,NA,TRBD1,CASSQGPQGKRSNQPQHF,TGCGCCAGCAGCCAAGGACCACAGGGGAAGCGTAGCAATCAGCCCCAGCATTTT
TRBV7-6,TRBJ2-3,NA,TRBD2,CASSSLSGGKDTQYF,TGTGCCAGCAGCTCACTTTCCGGGGGGAAAGATACGCAGTATTTT
TRBV4-1,TRBJ2-3,NA,NA,CASSQEYGDTQYF,TGCGCCAGCAGCCAAGAATACGGGGATACGCAGTATTTT